This T cell receptor beta chain was sequenced for a study of blood T cell repertoires in COVID-19. Study background: T cells, B-cell-depleted T cells, or PBMCs provided the cDNA or gDNA that served as material.

The germline gives CDR1 SGHTA, CDR2 FQGNSA. J gave up 3 bases and V 5 bases, and 12 bases lay outside the gene matches. The length of the CDR3 is 16 residues. Authors' methods: Amplification of reference gene primers was used by the study to estimate nucleated cell counts. Clones were read by immunoSEQ multiplex PCR, and TCRdb kept only the in-frame ones, dropping some. V, J and clone size are taken as reported in that table, and D and trimming were inferred from the DNA itself. Of a few hundred thousand clones detected, almost 85% appear once; the ten largest clones hold just over 7%. This TCR came from a human donor in a cohort sampled during active COVID-19. The sequencing input was peripheral blood. The chain couples TRBV7-2 to TRBJ1-2, with 7 bases that match TRBD1. CDR3 sequence: CASSIGRTGRDYGYTF. CDR3 nucleotides: TGTGCCAGCAGCATAGGAAGGACAGGTCGGGACTATGGCTACACCTTC.